This TCR beta chain was documented in a study of blood T cell repertoires in COVID-19. Overall study context: COVID-19 samples from acute and convalescent phases originated in the United States, Italy and Spain. From T cells, B-cell-depleted T cells, or PBMCs came the material, which was cDNA or gDNA.

Repertoires were generated with immunoSEQ multiplex PCR, while TCRdb's copy carries only in-frame clones and drops some. Of approximately 300,000 clones in the sample, 80% to 95% are singletons; the top ten hold about 7%. V dropped 4 bases and J dropped 2 bases, with 15 bases sitting between them. This CDR3 is built from 15 residues. In germline, CDR1 is MGHRA, CDR2 YSYEKL. Patients from Seattle were sampled longitudinally, starting during active infection. The sequence derives from a young woman with COVID-19, enrolled during active disease. The sample was peripheral blood. This rearrangement joins TRBV4-1 to TRBJ2-7; D ambiguous. As DNA, the CDR3 is TGCGCCAGCAGCCTAGTGGCAGGAACCGCCTACGAGCAGTACTTC. Translation: CASSLVAGTAYEQYF.